Presented here are 2 T cell receptor beta chains from one specimen sequenced in a study of cytomegalovirus exposure and HLA in healthy donors. The PCR had 60 Vbeta and 13 Jbeta primers. Sequencing was performed with immunoSEQ multiplex PCR; in TCRdb, only in-frame clones are kept and a portion is missing. This sample yields around 200,000 clones, of which 70% to 80% are seen a single time; less than 2% belongs to the top ten. What was sequenced was PBMCs. The receptors come from a young man in good health and CMV-seronegative.

This clone turned up a few times. The sample holds other DNA sequences that translate to the same CDR3. This chain links TRBV7-9 with TRBJ1-1; 8 nucleotides align to TRBD1. Per germline, CDR1 SEHNR and CDR2 FQNEAQ (reference sequence). The CDR3 has 12 amino acids. The ends lost 8 bases at V and 2 bases at J; junction bases unmatched: 1. The CDR3 loop reads CASGQGNTEAFF. As DNA, the CDR3 is TGTGCCAGCGGACAGGGTAACACTGAAGCTTTCTTT.

The rearrangement joins TRBV9 to TRBJ2-1; 7 bases agree with TRBD1. The germline V gene has CDR1 SGDLS and CDR2 YYNGEE. The CDR3 has 15 residues. The ends lost 4 bases at V and 0 bases at J; junction bases unmatched: 4. The CDR3 sequence is CASSTRDSSYNEQFF. CDR3 DNA: TGTGCCAGCAGCACCCGGGACAGCTCCTACAATGAGCAGTTCTTC.